The rows below give T cell receptor beta chains drawn from one sample of a study of patients and donors after allogeneic stem cell transplantation. TCRdb passed the RT-PCR reads through MiXCR, listing each CDR3 protein once. The table records around 170,000 distinct CDR3 sequences, approximately 24% of them present only once. Sequencing input: blood, either unsorted or a sorted T cell fraction (not recorded which). The receptors originated from a human donor who was either an allogeneic HSCT recipient or a stem cell or donor lymphocyte infusion donor (not recorded which). It is not recorded whose cells these are; they may come from a transplant donor. The CDR3 runs from the conserved cysteine through the conserved F or W. A D gene is named only where the DNA matches it firmly. Part of the rows lack a size; the others show once, few, many or a class for expanded clones.

J gene	D gene	V gene	clone size	CDR3 DNA	CDR3 protein
TRBJ1-1	.	TRBV20-1	many	TGCAGTGCTAGAGATCTTGCCACTGAAGCTTTCTTT	CSARDLATEAFF
TRBJ1-1	.	TRBV29-1	many	TGCAGCGTTGTAGACAGAATGAACACTGAAGCTTTCTTT	CSVVDRMNTEAFF
TRBJ1-2	.	TRBV5-1	.	TGCGCCAGCAGCTTGGAGGACAAGATCTATGGCTACACCTTC	CASSLEDKIYGYTF
TRBJ2-7	.	TRBV12-3/TRBV12-4	.	TGTGCCAGCAGCGTCCTGGGACAAAACTACGAGCAGTACTTC	CASSVLGQNYEQYF
TRBJ1-1	.	TRBV25-1	.	TGTGCCAGCAGGGCAGGAGGGCTTGAAGCTTTCTTT	CASRAGGLEAFF
TRBJ1-5	.	TRBV7-2	few	TGTGCCAGCAGCTTAGGGGGTCAGGGAGCCCCCAATCAGCCCCAGCATTTT	CASSLGGQGAPNQPQHF
TRBJ1-4	TRBD1	TRBV20-1	many	TGCAGTGCTCCCGGGGGACAGGGGAATGAAAAACTGTTTTTT	CSAPGGQGNEKLFF
TRBJ1-1	.	TRBV6-4	.	TGTGCCAGCAGTGACTGGCCGGGAACTGAAGCTTTCTTT	CASSDWPGTEAFF
TRBJ2-7	TRBD2	TRBV29-1	.	TGCAGCGTTGGGGTCACTAGCGGGAAAAGCGAGCAGTACTTC	CSVGVTSGKSEQYF
TRBJ2-2	.	TRBV12-3/TRBV12-4	few	TGTGCCAGCAGTTTAGTGGTAGGGAACACCGGGGAGCTGTTTTTT	CASSLVVGNTGELFF
TRBJ2-7	TRBD1	TRBV6-2/TRBV6-3	.	TGTGCCAGCAGAGATGGACAGGGAGGCTACGAGCAGTACTTC	CASRDGQGGYEQYF
TRBJ1-3	.	TRBV7-2	.	TGTGCCAGCAGCTTAGAAGGCACATTCTCTGGAAACACCATATATTTT	CASSLEGTFSGNTIYF
TRBJ1-1	.	TRBV27	.	TGTGCCAGCAGCCAAATATTGGGTGGGAGCACTGAAGCTTTCTTT	CASSQILGGSTEAFF
TRBJ1-1	.	TRBV29-1	.	TGCAGCGTTGATTCCTGGCGAGCTTTCTTT	CSVDSWRAFF
TRBJ2-1	.	TRBV24-1	.	TGTGCCACCAGTGATTTCCAGGGAGATGAGCAGTTCTTC	CATSDFQGDEQFF
TRBJ1-1	.	TRBV5-1	few	TGCGCCAGCAGCTTGGGCTGGGGAAACACTGAAGCTTTCTTT	CASSLGWGNTEAFF
TRBJ1-2	.	TRBV18	many	TGTGCCAGCTCACCACAGCAACAGGTCGACTATGGCTACACCTTC	CASSPQQQVDYGYTF
TRBJ1-6	.	TRBV12-3/TRBV12-4	few	TGTGCCAGCAGTTTGGGGGGCTCCTATAATTCACCCCTCCACTTT	CASSLGGSYNSPLHF
TRBJ1-1	.	TRBV2	.	TGTGCAAACAGGGTTTGGAACACTGAAGCTTTCTTT	CANRVWNTEAFF
TRBJ1-1	TRBD1	TRBV20-1	many	TGCAGTGCCCCGGGACAGAGGAACACTGAAGCTTTCTTT	CSAPGQRNTEAFF
TRBJ1-2	.	TRBV3-1	.	TGTGCCAGCAGCCAAGACAGGAAAGCTAACTATGGCTACACCTTC	CASSQDRKANYGYTF
TRBJ2-2	.	TRBV27	.	TGTGCCAGCAGGGTATTTGATAACACCGGGGAGCTGTTTTTT	CASRVFDNTGELFF
TRBJ2-5	TRBD2	TRBV5-1	.	TGCGCCAGCAGCTTAAGGCCACTAGCGGGAGAAGAGACCCAGTACTTC	CASSLRPLAGEETQYF
TRBJ2-5	TRBD2	TRBV2	few	TGTGCCAGCAGTGAAGACGGGGGGGACAAAGAGACCCAGTACTTC	CASSEDGGDKETQYF
TRBJ2-7	TRBD1	TRBV5-1	few	TGCGCCAGCAGCTACCGGGACAGGGACTACGAGCAGTACTTC	CASSYRDRDYEQYF
TRBJ1-1	TRBD1	TRBV4-3	many	TGCGCCAGCAGCCAAGATGGGGACAGGTTGGACACTGAAGCTTTCTTT	CASSQDGDRLDTEAFF
TRBJ1-2	.	TRBV9	.	TGTGCCAGCAGCGCCGCGGGAGGCATCTATGGCTACACCTTC	CASSAAGGIYGYTF
TRBJ1-3	.	TRBV7-2	.	TGTGCCAGCAGCCCAACTGGAAACACCATATATTTT	CASSPTGNTIYF
TRBJ2-7	TRBD1	TRBV7-9	.	TGTGCCAGCAGCTCACCGACAGGGAAAGGATCCTACGAGCAGTACTTC	CASSSPTGKGSYEQYF
TRBJ2-1	.	TRBV20-1	.	TGCAGTGCTCCACGGGACATAGAATACAATGAGCAGTTCTTC	CSAPRDIEYNEQFF
TRBJ1-2	.	TRBV5-1	many	TGCGCCAGCAGCCCGACGGAGAGAGGTTATGGCTACACCTTC	CASSPTERGYGYTF
TRBJ2-7	.	TRBV5-5	few	TGTGCCAGCAGGTTAAGGAGTTACTACGAGCAGTACTTC	CASRLRSYYEQYF
TRBJ1-2	.	TRBV12-3/TRBV12-4	.	TGTGCCAGCAGTTTATGGAGGGAGGGTGGCTACACCTTC	CASSLWREGGYTF
TRBJ2-1	TRBD2	TRBV7-3	.	TGTGCCAGCAGCTCGCGAGCGGGGGCAAACAATGAGCAGTTCTTC	CASSSRAGANNEQFF
TRBJ1-1	.	TRBV20-1	.	TGCAGTGCTAGCTCGGACCTTAACACTGAAGCTTTCTTT	CSASSDLNTEAFF
TRBJ2-7	TRBD1	TRBV18	few	TGTGCCAGCTCAAAGGACAGGGACTACGAGCAGTACTTC	CASSKDRDYEQYF
TRBJ2-1	.	TRBV20-1	.	TGCAGTGCTAGAGACACCAGGGCCTACAATGAGCAGTTCTTC	CSARDTRAYNEQFF
TRBJ2-4	.	TRBV20-1	few	TGCAGTGCTAGCGCAGGGGACAAAAACATTCAGTACTTC	CSASAGDKNIQYF
TRBJ2-3	.	TRBV7-2	many	TGCGCCAGCAGCCCGGGCACAGATACGCAGTATTTT	CASSPGTDTQYF
TRBJ1-3	.	TRBV12-3/TRBV12-4	.	TGTGCCAGCAGTTTAGCGACCAGCTCTGGAAACACCATATATTTT	CASSLATSSGNTIYF
TRBJ2-1	.	TRBV6-5	few	TGTGCCAGCAGTCACCCGGGCAATGAGCAGTTCTTC	CASSHPGNEQFF
TRBJ2-1	TRBD2	TRBV2	.	TGTGCCAGCAGTGATGTGGGACTAGGGGGTGAGCAGTTCTTC	CASSDVGLGGEQFF
TRBJ1-1	.	TRBV19	many	TGTGCCAGTAGTTTCCTGCTACTGCCCCCCACTGAAGCTTTCTTT	CASSFLLLPPTEAFF
TRBJ1-2	.	TRBV15	.	TGTGCCACCAGCAGAGATAGCGGTTGGGGCTACACCTTC	CATSRDSGWGYTF
TRBJ2-7	TRBD1	TRBV2	.	TGTGCCACGGGACAGCTCTACGAGCAGTACTTC	CATGQLYEQYF
TRBJ2-3	TRBD2	TRBV5-1	few	TGCGCCAGCAGCTTCGCGGGGGAGATGGCAGATACGCAGTATTTT	CASSFAGEMADTQYF
TRBJ1-2	TRBD1	TRBV4-3	.	TGCGCCAGCAGCCAAGATTACGGGACAGGGACCAACTATGGCTACACCTTC	CASSQDYGTGTNYGYTF
TRBJ2-2	.	TRBV10-2	.	TGCGCCAGCAGTGCGAACACCGGGGAGCTGTTTTTT	CASSANTGELFF
TRBJ2-7	.	TRBV6-5	.	TGTGCCAGCAGTTACTCGATTTCAGGCGAGCAGTACTTC	CASSYSISGEQYF
TRBJ2-7	.	TRBV12-5	few	TGTGCTAGTGGTTTGGCCCGGTACGAGCAGTACTTC	CASGLARYEQYF